The 17 T cell receptor beta chains below come from one sample, sequenced in a study of blood T cell repertoires in COVID-19. Some clones are missing from TCRdb's copy, which holds only in-frame ones; the method was immunoSEQ multiplex PCR. The sample includes 250,000 or so clones, 75% to 85% of them seen just once. The sample consisted of peripheral blood. These receptor sequences come from a human donor in a cohort sampled during active COVID-19.

This rearrangement joins TRBV7-2 to TRBJ2-7; 13 positions agree with TRBD2. The CDR3 has 14 amino acids. Germline V gene lookup returns CDR1 SGHTA and CDR2 FQGNSA. With 6 bases clipped from V and 2 bases from J, the junction kept 1 base outside the gene matches. CDR3 protein: CASRGLAGTYEQYF. The CDR3 bases are TGTGCCAGCAGGGGACTAGCGGGGACCTACGAGCAGTACTTC.

The chain employs TRBV5-8 and TRBJ2-3, with a weak D call TRBD2 (7 bases). V was clipped by 2 bases and J by 5 bases, with 15 bases between them. Germline V gives CDR1 SGHTS, CDR2 YDEGEE. This CDR3 is built from 15 residues. DNA of the CDR3: TGTGCCAGCAGCTTTAGACGGGGGGCACAAGATACGCAGTATTTT. The encoded protein is CASSFRRGAQDTQYF.

The rearrangement uses TRBV28 and TRBJ2-1, with 10 positions matching TRBD2. V lost 3 bases to trimming and J lost 1 base; unmatched junction nucleotides: 12. The CDR3 contains 19 residues. Germline CDR1 is MDHEN and CDR2 is SYDVKM. The CDR3 reads CASSFLLTSGAPSYNEQFF. The CDR3 nucleotides read TGTGCCAGCAGTTTCTTACTTACTAGCGGGGCACCGTCCTACAATGAGCAGTTCTTC.

The V call is TRBV27, the J call TRBJ1-1; 8 positions match TRBD1. V lost 2 bases and J lost 4; bases outside the gene matches: 9. This CDR3 comprises 16 residues. Germline V gives CDR1 MNHEY, CDR2 SMNVEV (reference sequence). CDR3 coding DNA: TGTGCCAGCAGTTTAAGCCCGCCTACAGGGGGCACTGAAGCTTTCTTT. Its protein is CASSLSPPTGGTEAFF.

This clone appeared once. The J gene is TRBJ1-1, the V gene TRBV11-3; a possible D gene is TRBD1 (6 bases). V lost 1 base and J 0 bases, leaving 9 bases between the germline ends. CDR3 length: 15 residues. Germline CDR1 and CDR2: SGHNT and YENEEA. The CDR3 bases are TGTGCCAGCAGCTTAGTGGACAGTTTGAACACTGAAGCTTTCTTT. Translating it yields CASSLVDSLNTEAFF. The variable domain in full, completed from reference TRBV11-3 and TRBJ1-1, reads EAGVVQSPRYKIIEKKQPVAFWCNPISGHNTLYWYLQNLGQGPELLIRYENEEAVDDSQLPKDRFSAERLKGVDSTLKIQPAELGDSAVYLCASSLVDSLNTEAFFGQGTRLTVV.

The chain joins TRBV6-1 to TRBJ1-5; D is possibly TRBD1 (5 bases). V gave up 2 bases and J gave up 4 bases, with 12 bases separating them. This CDR3 is 15 amino acids long. Per germline, CDR1 MNHNS and CDR2 SASEGT. The CDR3 protein is CASSENPGGNQPQHF. In DNA form, the CDR3 reads TGTGCCAGCAGTGAAAACCCGGGGGGGAATCAGCCCCAGCATTTT.

This clone was seen a handful of times. This sequence joins TRBV7-9 and TRBJ1-3; D gene ambiguous. The CDR3 length is 14 residues. Germline V lookup: CDR1 SEHNR, CDR2 FQNEAQ (reference sequence). Trimming took 5 bases from V and 4 from J, leaving 12 bases between them. In nucleotides, the CDR3 is TGTGCCAGCAGCCGCCAGGCGAACGGAAACACCATATATTTT. This encodes CASSRQANGNTIYF.

J is TRBJ2-7 and V is TRBV30; TRBD1 aligns across 7 bases. V lost 4 bases and J lost 6; bases outside the gene matches: 3. Looked up from germline, CDR1 is GTSNPN and CDR2 is SVGIG (reference sequence). The CDR3 sequence is 11 residues long. CDR3 region: CAWNRGSEQYF. For the CDR3, the DNA is TGTGCCTGGAACAGGGGTAGCGAGCAGTACTTC.

This chain joins TRBV10-1 and TRBJ2-7; 9 bases line up with TRBD1. The ends lost 6 bases at V and 1 base at J; junction bases unmatched: 7. CDR1 and CDR2 (germline): WNHNN, SYGVQD (reference sequence). This CDR3 contains 15 residues. CDR3 bases: TGCGCCAGCAGCCCCGGGACAGGGAGATCCTACGAGCAGTACTTC. Translation: CASSPGTGRSYEQYF.

The gene calls are TRBV12-3 or TRBV12-4 and TRBJ1-2; 9 bases are shared with TRBD1. With 6 bases clipped from V and 8 bases from J, the junction kept 7 bases outside the gene matches. CDR3 length equals 13 residues. As DNA, the CDR3 is TGTGCCAGCAGACTGGGGACAGGGAGCGGCTACACCTTC. The encoded protein is CASRLGTGSGYTF.

This chain connects TRBV18 to TRBJ1-1; no clear D. CDR3 length: 14 amino acids. Germline-derived CDR1 and CDR2 are KGHSH and LQKENI. Trimming cost V 3 bases and J 2 bases, with 10 bases left between them. This CDR3 is CASSPAGRNTEAFF. In DNA form, the CDR3 reads TGTGCCAGCTCACCGGCAGGTCGCAACACTGAAGCTTTCTTT.

This clone occurred a few times. The rearrangement joins TRBV18 to TRBJ1-5; a possible D gene is TRBD1 (6 bases). Germline assignment: CDR1 KGHSH and CDR2 LQKENI. V lost 3 bases and J 1 base, leaving 13 bases between the germline ends. This CDR3 comprises 16 residues. The CDR3 DNA reads TGTGCCAGCTCACCGGGAACAGGGCCCAGCAATCAGCCCCAGCATTTT. Encoded protein: CASSPGTGPSNQPQHF. Based on the CDR3 plus reference TRBV18 and TRBJ1-5, the full variable domain is NAGVMQNPRHLVRRRGQEARLRCSPMKGHSHVYWYRQLPEEGLKFMVYLQKENIIDESGMPKERFSAEFPKEGPSILRIQQVVRGDSAAYFCASSPGTGPSNQPQHFGDGTRLSIL.

The rearrangement uses TRBV7-9 and TRBJ2-7, with D possibly TRBD1 on 5 matching bases. Germline-derived CDR1 and CDR2 are SEHNR and FQNEAQ (reference sequence). This CDR3 has 16 amino acids. The germline V and J ends were trimmed by 1 base and 3 bases, with 16 bases remaining between them. The CDR3 nucleotides are TGTGCCAGCAGCTTAGACCCCCCAGGGATTAACTACGAGCAGTACTTC. Protein product: CASSLDPPGINYEQYF.

This chain uses TRBV6-5 with TRBJ2-7, with TRBD2 matching over 12 bases. There are 14 residues in the CDR3. Trimming cost V 6 bases and J 9 bases; bases outside gene matches: 9. CDR1 MNHEY and CDR2 SVGAGI come from the germline V gene. DNA of the CDR3: TGTGCCAGCAGCGCGACTAGCGGGAGCGCCGCGCAGTACTTC. Its translation is CASSATSGSAAQYF.

This chain links TRBV27 with TRBJ2-5, with a weak D call TRBD1 (5 bases). The CDR3 is 13 amino acids. Trimming took off 6 bases at V and 3 bases at J, with 11 bases between the two ends. Germline assignment: CDR1 MNHEY and CDR2 SMNVEV (reference sequence). CDR3 protein: CASSPTVEETQYF. DNA of the CDR3: TGTGCCAGCAGCCCGACAGTAGAAGAGACCCAGTACTTC.

This chain links TRBV10-3 with TRBJ2-1, with 9 nucleotides matching TRBD1. The V segment lost 7 bases and the J segment 9 bases; nucleotides outside the gene matches: 7. This CDR3 is 13 amino acids long. Germline-derived CDR1 and CDR2 are ENHRY and SYGVKD. DNA for the CDR3: TGTGCCATCACTAGGGACAGGGAGAGTGAGCAGTTCTTC. It specifies CAITRDRESEQFF.

V and J are TRBV7-6 and TRBJ2-3; possibly TRBD1 for D (5 bases). The CDR3 is 16 residues long. V lost 1 base and J lost 1, with 12 bases in between. Germline V lookup: CDR1 SGHVS, CDR2 FNYEAQ. In nucleotides, the CDR3 is TGTGCCAGCAGCTTAGATGCTGACAGACGCACAGATACGCAGTATTTT. Translation: CASSLDADRRTDTQYF.